This T cell receptor (beta chain) derives from a study of T-cell memory formation after mild COVID-19. This clonotype was picked up a small number of times. MiXCR, applied by TCRdb to the 5' RACE reads, yields one record per CDR3 protein. The profile shows 200,000 to 250,000 distinct CDR3 sequences, more than 8% of them singletons. The germline V gene encodes CDR1 SNHLY and CDR2 FYNNEI. The length of the CDR3 is 14 residues. With 9 bases clipped from V and 0 bases from J, the junction kept 6 bases outside the gene matches. The clonotype originates from a young man who had mild COVID-19 (a few samples of this study predate the infection). Cell type and time point are not known. The chain links TRBV2 to TRBJ2-3; 7 bases align to TRBD2. Sequencing used PBMCs or a T cell subset sorted from them (not recorded which). The CDR3 sequence: CASGAGLSTDTQYF. The CDR3 DNA sequence: TGTGCCAGTGGAGCGGGGCTGAGCACAGATACGCAGTATTTT.